The present T cell receptor (beta chain) was sequenced within a study of cytomegalovirus exposure and HLA in healthy donors (dated by TCRdb to about 2017). Background on the whole study: An earlier analysis of several hundred of the donors reported 276 Gb of sequence data and 100 million to 120 million unique TCR beta sequences obtained from some 200 million T cells. Along with the approximately 600-subject first cohort, a separate validation cohort of about 110 different subjects was used. The study was designed to test whether signatures of past pathogen exposure could be identified by cataloging public T cell receptors. The genetic ancestry cluster associated with self-reported Caucasian donors included around four fifths of the approximately 430 genotyped donors. The T cell repertoires of around 730 subjects were profiled by immunosequencing and related to cytomegalovirus serostatus. A later analysis re-analyzed previously published TCR beta repertoires from roughly 630 donors and added high-resolution HLA genotyping to study TCR occurrence patterns. Class I and class II HLA loci were covered by the typing at four-digit resolution. Donor age, sex, ethnicity and CMV serostatus were collected together with the repertoire data. Rather than using new phenotypic data, the later analysis identified candidate immune exposures from TCR beta sequences and from how often those sequences occurred across donors. The study combined high-throughput TCR immunosequencing, statistical association of individual TCRs with disease status, and machine learning to predict cytomegalovirus infection status. In an earlier analysis of a few hundred of the donors, high-throughput TCR beta sequencing was used to judge whether each TCR beta V gene segment behaved as functional or pseudogenic. The number of donors typed differed by locus, with roughly 620-630 for A, B, C, DRB1 and DQB1, around 520 for DQA1, over 600 for DPA1, and approximately 470 for DPB1. Approximately 310 gigabases of sequencing data and tens of millions of unique TCR sequences were included in an early release covering about 620 HLA-typed donors. Because of strong linkage in the cohort, roughly five DR-DQ haplotypes were treated as single units for association and clustering. On average, roughly 240,000 unique TCR beta nucleotide sequences were sequenced per donor among 398 genotyped donors of the cohort, with approximately 18% of those sequences being non-productive. Genome-wide SNP genotypes for about 65% of the roughly 670 donors were used in a later genetic analysis, which treated that subset as a discovery cohort. All discovery cohort repertoires had been generated using a single sequencing platform.

Counted from cysteine to phenylalanine, this CDR3 has 16 amino acids. This entry keeps only the CDR3 DNA: 48 bases, framed from base 1. Via the germline V gene, CDR1 is SGHRS and CDR2 YFSETQ. Trimming leaves V shorter by 0 bases and J shorter by 3 bases, with the junction holding 7 bases beyond the gene matches. Paper-wide results and their limitations: A later analysis found that most CMV-associated TCR beta chains appeared HLA-restricted, with HLA associations seemingly driven largely by CMV exposure. A further reported finding was that TCR beta sequences accurately predicted the HLA-A and HLA-B alleles for most subjects in the first cohort. A later analysis found that HLA-associated TCR beta chains were more clonally expanded and had lower generation probabilities than equally common non-associated chains. A group of highly shared sequence variants was considered likely to be a technical artifact of the sequencing pipeline. In a later genetic analysis, fewer N-insertions in productive TCRs were reported among donors in an Asian-associated ancestry cluster than the roughly 640-donor mean. At a false discovery rate of 0.05, a later analysis linked 16,000 or so TCR beta sequences to specific HLA alleles. Sequencing depth was assumed to be roughly uniform across donors in the presence/absence analyses, though that assumption may not hold. Cytomegalovirus status was reported to be diagnosed by the classifier with high specificity and sensitivity in both the original and validation cohorts. The only immune exposure information available for the cohort was CMV serostatus. The authors suggested that the approach could potentially be generalized to other disease states and immunological phenotypes. Some IMGT-functional V segments, including TRBV6-2 and TRBV6-3, could not be distinguished by the 87-base-pair reads and were therefore excluded. An earlier analysis of approximately 570 of the donors showed that most TCR beta V segments appeared in productive rearrangements either about 90% or about 30% of the time, which broadly matched IMGT annotations. In the study, around 150 TCR beta chains were listed as associated with cytomegalovirus. In this cohort, only TCR beta chains were sequenced, and detectable features were limited by the absence of alpha or paired-chain data. Linkage disequilibrium might explain the correlated functional status among segregating V segments, but an unknown experimental factor could not be ruled out. Strong co-occurrence of HLA alleles, especially DR and DQ, made assigning TCR associations to individual alleles difficult. An association between a missense DCLRE1C variant and V-gene and J-gene trimming of TCR beta chains was found in a later genetic analysis and replicated in an independent cohort. Most TCR sequences were seen in very few donors, while some public TCRs were found in many individuals. Several of the top co-occurrence clusters appeared to be linked to parvovirus B19, influenza, CMV and Epstein-Barr virus, according to a later analysis. Because counts were too low, 15 to 20 rarely observed V segments, including chromosome 9 orphons, were excluded from the earlier analysis of around 640 of the donors. HLA typing was unavailable for some donors at each locus, so association tests used only the typed subset. According to a later analysis, TCR association rates differed among HLA loci, with DRB1 alleles showing the most associated TCRs and HLA-C alleles showing the fewest. In vitro tests confirmed that three of the cytomegalovirus-associated TCR beta chains recognize cytomegalovirus antigens.

The cohort comprised 670 or so healthy bone marrow donors. Cohort members were all nominally healthy when sampled, although unrecorded immune exposures were likely present. The donor was CMV seropositive and was included in the group of 270 or so seropositive cohort members. Each donor provided a peripheral blood sample, and peripheral blood mononuclear cells were used for TCR beta sequencing. Genomic DNA was extracted from the blood cell samples with the Qiagen DNeasy Blood Extraction Kit. The method was the immunoSEQ multiplex PCR assay. For the multiplex PCR, a mixture combining 60 forward primers for TCR Vbeta segments and 13 reverse primers for TCR Jbeta segments was used. A multiplex PCR assay on genomic DNA amplified the CDR3 region of rearranged TCR beta genes. The Illumina HiSeq System was used to sequence the amplified TCR beta libraries as 87-base-pair reads. In the original analysis: In a later analysis, tens of millions of unique TCR beta chains were counted across the 690 or so repertoires, and roughly 10 million of these chains were shared by at least two donors. Raw reads were error-corrected and collapsed into unique sequences with a nearest-neighbor algorithm that merged closely related sequences to remove PCR and sequencing errors. CDR3 sequences were aligned to IMGT reference sequences to assign V, D and J gene segments. For a sequence to be retained, a match of at least six nucleotides was required to both a V gene segment and a J gene segment. Rearrangements were classified as productive when the CDR3 lacked stop codons and remained in frame with V and J, and all other rearrangements were classified as non-productive. CDR3 was defined according to IMGT convention as the region running from the second conserved V-encoded cysteine to the conserved J-encoded phenylalanine. Sequences without an unambiguous match to a single V gene segment were excluded from the earlier analysis of 450 to 750 of the donors. An earlier analysis of several hundred of the donors called V segments functional above 56.7% productive rearrangements and segregating when the between-donor standard deviation exceeded 5%. A statistical classification framework was built for diagnosing cytomegalovirus status from the catalog of TCR beta chain sequences. V and J gene assignment, in a later analysis, came from comparing TCR nucleotide sequences with IMGT/GENE-DB human TR gene sequences. The TCRdist pipeline was used in a later analysis to assign CDR3 sequences and most-parsimonious VDJ recombination scenarios. In a later analysis, every TCR beta chain was defined by the combination of its CDR3 amino acid sequence and its V-gene family, and reads without a unique V-gene family were dropped. To address suspected cross-contamination and a sequencing artifact, a later analysis removed several hundred highly shared, low-generation-probability nucleotide sequences. In a later analysis, a clonal expansion index for each public chain was calculated from normalized within-repertoire ranks of inferred template counts. Generation probabilities in a later analysis came from a VDJ recombination model fitted to out-of-frame rearrangements, and those results were checked against IGoR. In a later analysis, TCR-TCR, TCR-HLA and TCR-CMV co-occurrence was scored with hypergeometric tests, and a repertoire-size bias correction was applied to TCR pairs. A later analysis estimated false discovery rates by permuting HLA or CMV assignments 20 times. In a later analysis, co-occurring TCRs were grouped with DBSCAN, and TCRdist sequence similarity was added when clustering was performed within HLA-allele-positive subsets. Repertoires with fewer than 30,000 or more than 120,000 public chains were left out of co-occurrence clustering, as were roughly five repertoires with anomalous nucleotide sharing. Sourced from immuneACCESS, this table was stored by TCRdb with only in-frame sequences that have V and J called. A share of the clones is absent; for the studies checked, an unresolved V gene accounts for under half, and the remainder has no known explanation. The V and J calls and clone size were taken over from that table, and D and trimming were inferred from the DNA. A total of fewer than 200,000 clones appear in this sample, 65% to 85% of them only once. The ten largest clones take up just over 4.5% of the sample.

To note about this clone: Its antigen is unknown. The input lacks base qualities; no much larger clone sits a single base away.

Sequences were obtained from PBMCs. This TCR came from a woman aged 45-65 years in good health and CMV-seropositive. The chain joins TRBV5-1 to TRBJ1-2; 8 of the junction bases match TRBD1. The nucleotides are TGCGCCAGCAGCTTGGCCCCAGGGGGCTTAGACTATGGCTACACCTTC. The encoded protein is CASSLAPGGLDYGYTF.